Sequencing of this T cell receptor (beta chain) was carried out in a study of blood T cell repertoires in COVID-19 (dated by TCRdb to between 2020 and 2021). In terms of the full investigation: Samples from collaborators originated in the United States, Italy and Spain and spanned both the acute and convalescent phases of COVID-19. The material from the prospective study consisted of cDNA or gDNA derived from T cells, B-cell-depleted T cells, or PBMCs. Deeply sampled blood TCRbeta repertoires from subjects exposed to, actively infected with, or recovered from COVID-19 were included in the dataset. A freely available public database, intended as a resource for researchers studying the immune response to SARS-CoV-2, is where the repertoires were released. The samples were drawn from the first 160 participants of the ongoing ImmuneRACE study and from 950 to 1,500 subjects provided by 6 global collaborators. Nearly every sample came with metadata listing a de-identified subject ID, COVID-19 status, age in years and sex. Where available, HLA class I and class II types were taken from metadata supplied by the sample provider and were not determined by assay-based typing. Broader findings and caveats from the paper: The amount of clinical and demographic metadata varied by source and participant and was provided uncurated.

CDR1 and CDR2, per the germline V gene (reference sequence), are LNHNV and YYDKDF. Trimming takes 3 bases from V and 7 bases from J, and the germline ends sit 12 bases apart. The CDR3 spans 13 residues, from the cysteine through the phenylalanine. CDR3 DNA is the only sequence kept; it has 39 bases, read in frame from the first base. The immunoSEQ Assay, a bias-controlled multiplex PCR, was used to amplify TCRbeta CDR3 regions from genomic DNA. Per the source publication's procedure: The number of nucleated cells in each sample was estimated by amplification of reference gene primers within the assay. Sequence reads were collapsed and filtered to measure the absolute abundance of every unique TCRbeta CDR3 rearrangement. For each sample, productive Simpson clonality was calculated as the square root of Simpson's diversity index across productive rearrangements. TCRdb mirrors the immuneACCESS table, restricted to in-frame sequences. Some clones are absent from its copies; in checked studies, under half trace to an unresolved V gene, and the reason for the others is unknown. V, J and clone size reflect that table, while D and trimming were determined from the DNA. The sample table holds 250,000 or so clones, of which 86% were seen once. The ten top clones hold 2.5% to 3% of the sample.

About this clone itself: There is no known antigen for this receptor. Base qualities are not recorded, but no much larger clone differs from it by a single base.

Collaborating institutions collected whole blood in K2EDTA tubes following their own protocols. For TCRbeta analysis, collaborators shipped samples in one of three forms: frozen whole blood, isolated PBMCs, or DNA extracted from either of those sample types. The chain is assembled from TRBV15 and TRBJ2-5; too little of a D gene remains to name it. This receptor was obtained from a woman in her twenties or thirties with active or convalescent COVID-19. The material sequenced was peripheral blood. The CDR3 amino acid sequence is: CATSSLGSGTQYF. The nucleotides read TGTGCCACCAGCAGCTTGGGCTCCGGGACCCAGTACTTC. Beyond the CDR3, the reference TRBV15 and TRBJ2-5 genes provide the residues; the full variable domain reads: DAMVIQNPRYQVTQFGKPVTLSCSQTLNHNVMYWYQQKSSQAPKLLFHYYDKDFNNEADTPDNFQSRRPNTSFCFLDIRSPGLGDTAMYLCATSSLGSGTQYFGPGTRLLVL.